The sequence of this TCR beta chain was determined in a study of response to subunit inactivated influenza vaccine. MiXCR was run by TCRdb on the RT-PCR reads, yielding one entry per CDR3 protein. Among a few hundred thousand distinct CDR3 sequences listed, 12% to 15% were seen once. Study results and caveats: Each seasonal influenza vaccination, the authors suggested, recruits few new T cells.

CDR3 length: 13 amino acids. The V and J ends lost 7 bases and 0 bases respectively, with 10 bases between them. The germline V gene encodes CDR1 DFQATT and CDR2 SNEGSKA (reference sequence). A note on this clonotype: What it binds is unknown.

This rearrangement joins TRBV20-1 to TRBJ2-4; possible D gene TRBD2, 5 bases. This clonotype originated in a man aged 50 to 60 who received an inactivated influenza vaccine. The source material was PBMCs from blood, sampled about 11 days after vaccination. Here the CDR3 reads CSEGDLAKNIQYF. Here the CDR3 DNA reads TGCAGTGAGGGAGACCTAGCCAAAAACATTCAGTACTTC.